This T cell receptor (beta chain) was observed in a study of monozygotic twins with inflammatory bowel disease. About this clonotype itself: Its antigen is unknown.

Findings and caveats of the study: T cell subtypes were not distinguishable in this analysis.

The CDR3 sequence is 15 residues long. The germline V gene encodes CDR1 SNHLY and CDR2 FYNNEI. UMIs bearing a 6-nucleotide sample barcode were added through template switching. TCRdb reprocessed the 5' RACE reads and reports one entry per CDR3 protein, with no DNA. This table lists around 410,000 distinct CDR3 sequences. Blood was drawn once per donor, and each sample measured approximately 2.4 ml. The receptor comes from a human donor with ulcerative colitis or Crohn's disease, or a healthy co-twin of an affected twin (not recorded which). Specimen: blood. The chain carries TRBV2 and TRBJ2-6; without DNA, the TCRdb call of TRBD1 cannot be checked. CDR3 protein: CASSLGRAGANVLTF.